The T cell receptor beta chain under discussion was sequenced for a study of blood T cells in healthy people across ages. As concerns this clonotype: The antigen remains undetermined.

Sample donors were healthy Caucasian individuals that came from Russia, aged 6 to 90. General study points: In older individuals, TCR beta diversity per million T cells was lower, falling roughly linearly with age.

For the second PCR, which ran for about 7 to 11 cycles, a sample-barcoded 5' primer and a J-beta primer mix were used. TCRdb re-analysed the 5' RACE reads in MiXCR, keeping a single row per CDR3 protein. The table records about 620,000 distinct CDR3 sequences, under 25% of them present only once. CDR3 length: 16 residues. Germline values: CDR1 MNHEY, CDR2 SVGEGT. J lost 2 bases, V lost 5 bases, and 9 bases had no gene match. The V and J genes are TRBV6-2 or TRBV6-3 and TRBJ1-5; 7 bases map to TRBD1. This receptor was identified in a man between 65 and 85 years old in good health. The specimen was blood. CDR3 region: CASSDPTGIGNQPQHF. The CDR3 DNA reads TGTGCCAGCAGTGACCCGACAGGGATCGGCAATCAGCCCCAGCATTTT.